The 14 T cell receptor beta chains in this list originate from one sample, sequenced in a study of cytomegalovirus exposure and HLA in healthy donors. Using immunoSEQ multiplex PCR, the repertoire was profiled, and TCRdb retains in-frame clones only, with some absent. The sample has 200,000 to 250,000 clones, around nine tenths seen once. The sequenced sample was PBMCs. These TCRs come from a young woman in good health and CMV-seropositive.

This clone has just one count. The rearrangement links TRBV6-1 to TRBJ2-1, with D possibly being TRBD2 (6 bases). Deletions cut 4 bases from V and 5 bases from J, with 9 bases between. This CDR3 region has 13 residues. Germline CDR1 MNHNS, CDR2 SASEGT. This CDR3 is CASSVLADNEQFF. DNA of the CDR3: TGTGCCAGCAGTGTATTAGCGGACAATGAGCAGTTCTTC.

This rearrangement joins TRBV28 to TRBJ1-2, with D unclear. V was clipped by 3 bases and J by 8 bases, with 13 bases between them. CDR3 length: 13 amino acids. CDR1 and CDR2 (germline): MDHEN, SYDVKM. CDR3 protein: CASSLLEARGYTF. The CDR3 DNA reads as TGTGCCAGCAGTTTGCTGGAGGCTCGAGGCTACACCTTC.

The V and J genes are TRBV29-1 and TRBJ2-5, with no clear D. Germline CDR1 and CDR2: SQVTM and ANQGSEA. The CDR3 consists of 12 residues. V was trimmed by 7 bases and J by 5 bases, leaving 14 bases between them. The CDR3 here is CSAGLSIETQYF. CDR3 bases: TGCAGCGCTGGGCTGTCGATCGAGACCCAGTACTTC.

The rearrangement uses TRBV5-4 and TRBJ1-5; weak D call: TRBD1 (6 bases). Germline V gene sequence: CDR1 SGHNT, CDR2 YYREEE (reference sequence). V was clipped by 5 bases and J by 4 bases, with 22 bases between them. This CDR3 is built from 17 residues. CDR3 region: CASSYGGGQQQNQPQHF. The DNA for the CDR3 is TGTGCCAGCAGTTATGGAGGAGGACAGCAACAGAATCAGCCCCAGCATTTT.

The CDR3 DNA sequence: TGTGCCAGCATCCCCCCAAGAGGACAGGGCGATTCTGTCACTGAAGCTTTCTTT. It encodes CASIPPRGQGDSVTEAFF. V usage is TRBV7-9 and J usage is TRBJ1-1, with 8 bases fitting TRBD1. CDR3 length: 18 residues. The V gene end was trimmed by 7 bases and the J gene end by 4 bases; junction bases not matched to a gene: 20. Germline V gives CDR1 SEHNR, CDR2 FQNEAQ (reference sequence).

This chain connects TRBV28 to TRBJ1-4; 7 bases are shared with TRBD1. V lost 5 bases and J lost 6; bases outside the gene matches: 3. The CDR3 extends over 13 amino acids. Germline CDR1 reads MDHEN; CDR2 reads SYDVKM. CDR3 coding DNA: TGTGCCAGCAGTCTCGACAGGGATGAAAAACTGTTTTTT. This translates into CASSLDRDEKLFF.

This rearrangement joins TRBV6-1 to TRBJ2-7; possibly TRBD2 for D (6 bases). CDR3 length: 12 amino acids. Germline-derived CDR1 and CDR2 are MNHNS and SASEGT. V lost 6 bases and J lost 6, with 12 bases in between. CDR3 nucleotides: TGTGCCAGCAGAATCGGAGGGATCGAGCAGTACTTC. Translation gives CASRIGGIEQYF.

The chain employs TRBV6-6 and TRBJ1-2; 7 bases agree with TRBD1. The CDR3 extends over 14 amino acids. CDR1 and CDR2 (germline): MNHNY, SVGAGI (reference sequence). J gave up 7 bases and V 5 bases, and 10 bases lay outside the gene matches. The DNA of the CDR3 is TGTGCCAGCAGTCCCGGGGACAGCTTAGCTGGCTACACCTTC. Translated: CASSPGDSLAGYTF.

CDR3 nucleotide sequence: TGTGCCAGCAGCAGTAGGAGGAGGATAAGTAGCAATCAGCCCCAGCATTTT. As protein: CASSSRRRISSNQPQHF. This chain links TRBV5-8 with TRBJ1-5; the D is unclear. CDR3 length: 17 amino acids. Per germline, CDR1 SGHTS and CDR2 YDEGEE. The V gene lost 4 bases and the J gene lost 0 bases, with 17 bases spanning the gap.

V is TRBV6-1 and J is TRBJ1-1; 7 bases agree with TRBD1. V lost 10 bases, J lost 12 bases, and 11 bases stayed unmatched. The CDR3 contains 11 residues. CDR1 is MNHNS and CDR2 is SASEGT in the germline V gene. For the CDR3, the DNA is TGTGCCACCTGGACAGGATCTTTAACTTTCTTT. This gives the protein CATWTGSLTFF.

The V gene is TRBV5-6, the J gene TRBJ2-3, with D perhaps matching TRBD2 (6 bases). There are 14 residues in the CDR3. V was cut by 5 bases and J by 4 bases, with 14 bases left in between. CDR1 and CDR2 from the germline V gene are SGHDT and YYEEEE. CDR3 sequence (DNA): TGTGCCAGCAGAAGCGGGTTTTTCGCAGATACGCAGTATTTT. Its translation is CASRSGFFADTQYF.

The V and J genes are TRBV27 and TRBJ1-5, with a weak D call TRBD1 (5 bases). Trimming pared 0 bases from V and 4 bases from J, leaving 10 bases between. Looked up from germline, CDR1 is MNHEY and CDR2 is SMNVEV (reference sequence). The CDR3 has 15 amino acids. The CDR3 region is CASSLSVGQNQPQHF. The CDR3 nucleotides read TGTGCCAGCAGTTTATCGGTAGGACAAAATCAGCCCCAGCATTTT.

This clone has a single count. The CDR3 DNA follows: TGTGCCAGCAGTGAAGCGGCGGGACAGGGAGAACTCTATGGCTACACCTTC. Translation: CASSEAAGQGELYGYTF. The rearrangement joins TRBV2 to TRBJ1-2, with 9 positions matching TRBD1. Losses at the gene ends were 0 bases for V and 4 bases for J; bases not matched to a gene: 9. CDR3 size: 17 residues. Per the germline V gene, CDR1 is SNHLY and CDR2 is FYNNEI.

The genes are TRBV28 and TRBJ2-3; D may be TRBD2 (6 bases). The CDR3 runs 17 residues. Trimming cost V 6 bases and J 2 bases, with 21 bases left between them. Germline CDR1 is MDHEN and CDR2 is SYDVKM. The CDR3 DNA sequence: TGTGCCAGCAGCCGATTAGTATCGGGACTTAACACAGATACGCAGTATTTT. Residues: CASSRLVSGLNTDTQYF.